This TCR beta chain was found in a study of T cells in Graves' hyperthyroidism and ophthalmopathy. Study as a whole: Peripheral blood was drawn at first diagnosis, prior to all treatment.

The germline V and J ends were trimmed by 5 bases and 4 bases, with 12 bases remaining between them. The germline gives CDR1 SGHNT, CDR2 YYREEE (reference sequence). The CDR3 spans 13 residues. Notes on the study in general: Ophthalmopathy was separated from stable hyperthyroidism by a 13 V-J model.

As regards this clonotype: Its specificity is not known.

RNA transcripts served as the template for amplifying TCR beta CDR3 regions. With the HTBI primer set, the TCR CDR3 went through a first round of RT-PCR. TCRdb reprocessed the multiplex PCR reads via MiXCR and lists one record per CDR3 protein. The sample yields more than 300,000 distinct CDR3 sequences, approximately 15% seen once. This receptor was identified in a woman between 25 and 40 years old with Graves' hyperthyroidism. What was sequenced was blood. The chain is built from TRBV5-4 and TRBJ2-5; possible D gene TRBD2, 5 bases. The CDR3, as DNA: TGTGCCAGCAGTTCGTCGGGGAGAGAGACCCAGTACTTC. This encodes CASSSSGRETQYF.